This TCR beta chain was retrieved from a study of blood T cell repertoires in COVID-19. Study background: Samples came from the United States, Italy and Spain, spanning acute and convalescent COVID-19.

As originally analysed: For nucleated cells, counts were estimated from reference gene primer amplification. Profiling relied on immunoSEQ multiplex PCR, and the TCRdb table lists in-frame clones only, not all of them. V, J and clone size were drawn from that table, and D and trimming were deduced from the DNA. This sample has 250,000 to 300,000 clones; 75% to 90% occur once, and the top ten carry just under 2%. Trimming stripped 5 bases from V and 4 bases from J, with 9 bases between. Germline loops: CDR1 LNHDA, CDR2 SQIVND (reference sequence). The CDR3 has 13 amino acids. The sequenced sample consisted of peripheral blood. The chain joins TRBV19 to TRBJ1-5; no reliable D call. The TCR was taken from a man aged 30-40 years with active or convalescent COVID-19. CDR3 sequence (DNA): TGTGCCAGTAGTTCTCTAAGAAATCAGCCCCAGCATTTT. As protein: CASSSLRNQPQHF.